Included here is one TCR beta chain sequence, with context. This clone has only one observation. It has no known antigen specificity. Base qualities are not recorded, but no much larger clone differs from it by a single base. The CDR3 runs 14 amino acids, cysteine and phenylalanine included. Only CDR3 DNA remains: 42 bases, in frame from the first base. The germline V gene specifies MNHEY as CDR1 and SVGAGI as CDR2. Trimming takes 7 bases off V and 5 bases off J; junction bases not matched to a gene: 9. The sample is drawn from a study (dated by TCRdb to between 2022 and 2023). The research as a whole found: Further investigation, including longitudinal sampling and assessment of a control group, is stated by the authors to be required.

PBMCs were separated from peripheral blood, and TCR beta sequencing was performed on genomic DNA obtained from unsorted PBMCs. TCR beta chain repertoires were profiled by survey-level sequencing on the immunoSEQ platform. The authors processed their data as follows. Repertoire diversity was quantified by the inverse Simpson index, and CDR3 amino acid length spectratypes and V-J pairing frequencies were compared. TCR beta CDR3 sequences were matched against VDJdb to annotate clonotypes specific to SARS-CoV-2, CMV, influenza A and EBV. What TCRdb holds here is the immuneACCESS table cut down to in-frame rearrangements. Part of the clones is not present; checked against another copy, under half of the missing clones reflect an unresolved V gene, and the others are unexplained. V, J and clone size derive from that table, while D and trimming were established from the DNA sequence. The sample table records some 48,000 clones; approximately 93% of these occur just once. About 11% of the sample belongs to the ten largest clones.

Specimen: PBMCs. The chain couples TRBV6-5 to TRBJ2-5, with 8 middle bases fitting TRBD1. This clonotype was sampled from a man between 40 and 49 years old with rheumatoid arthritis. The base sequence is TGTGCCAGCACCCCGGACAGGGTTTGGGAGACCCAGTACTTC. The translation is CASTPDRVWETQYF.